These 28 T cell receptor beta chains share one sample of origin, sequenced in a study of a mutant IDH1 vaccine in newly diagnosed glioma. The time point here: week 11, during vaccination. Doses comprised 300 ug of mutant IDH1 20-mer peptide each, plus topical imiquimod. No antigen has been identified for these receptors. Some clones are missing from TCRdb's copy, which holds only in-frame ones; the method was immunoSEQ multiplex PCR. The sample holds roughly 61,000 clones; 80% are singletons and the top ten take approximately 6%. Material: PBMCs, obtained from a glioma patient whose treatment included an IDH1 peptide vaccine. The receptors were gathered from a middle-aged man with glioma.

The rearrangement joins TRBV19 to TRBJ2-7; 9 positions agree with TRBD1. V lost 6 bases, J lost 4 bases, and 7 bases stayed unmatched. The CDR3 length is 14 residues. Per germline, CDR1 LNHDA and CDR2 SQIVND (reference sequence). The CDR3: CASSSGTGWYEQYF. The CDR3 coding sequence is TGTGCCAGTAGCTCCGGGACAGGGTGGTACGAGCAGTACTTC.

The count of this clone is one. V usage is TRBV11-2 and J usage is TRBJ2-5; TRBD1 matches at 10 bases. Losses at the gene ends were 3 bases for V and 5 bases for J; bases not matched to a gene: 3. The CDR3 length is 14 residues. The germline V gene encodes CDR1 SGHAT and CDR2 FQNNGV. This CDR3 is CASSLGQGRETQYF. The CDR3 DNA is TGTGCCAGCAGCTTGGGACAGGGGAGGGAGACCCAGTACTTC. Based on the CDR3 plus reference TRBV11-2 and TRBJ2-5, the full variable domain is EAGVAQSPRYKIIEKRQSVAFWCNPISGHATLYWYQQILGQGPKLLIQFQNNGVVDDSQLPKDRFSAERLKGVDSTLKIQPAKLEDSAVYLCASSLGQGRETQYFGPGTRLLVL.

The CDR3 nucleotides read TGTGCCAGCAGTGTCGCTGGGACTGAAGCTTTCTTT. Translating it yields CASSVAGTEAFF. The chain joins TRBV6-1 to TRBJ1-1; D call uncertain. Germline V gives CDR1 MNHNS, CDR2 SASEGT. The length of the CDR3 is 12 residues. The V end lost 4 bases, the J end lost 5 bases, and 8 bases lay between the germline ends.

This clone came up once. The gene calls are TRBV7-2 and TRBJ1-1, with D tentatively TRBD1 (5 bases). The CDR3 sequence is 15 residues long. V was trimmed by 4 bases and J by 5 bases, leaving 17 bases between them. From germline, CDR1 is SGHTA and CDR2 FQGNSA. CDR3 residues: CASSSQAGGRTEAFF. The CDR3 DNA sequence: TGTGCCAGCAGCTCCCAGGCGGGGGGTAGGACTGAAGCTTTCTTT. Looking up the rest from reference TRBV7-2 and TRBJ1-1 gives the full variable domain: GAGVSQSPSNKVTEKGKDVELRCDPISGHTALYWYRQSLGQGLEFLIYFQGNSAPDKSGLPSDRFSAERTGGSVSTLTIQRTQQEDSAVYLCASSSQAGGRTEAFFGQGTRLTVV.

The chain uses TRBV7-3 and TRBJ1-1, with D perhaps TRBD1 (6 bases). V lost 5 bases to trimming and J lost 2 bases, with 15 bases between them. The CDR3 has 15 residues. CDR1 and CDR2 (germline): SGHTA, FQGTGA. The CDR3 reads CASSEQGGGNTEAFF. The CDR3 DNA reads TGTGCCAGCAGCGAACAGGGCGGTGGTAACACTGAAGCTTTCTTT.

In DNA, the CDR3 is TGTGCCTGGAGTGCAGCAGATAATGAAAAACTGTTTTTT. This translates into CAWSAADNEKLFF. The chain uses TRBV30 and TRBJ1-4, with unresolved D. Trimming pared 1 base from V and 4 bases from J, leaving 7 bases between. Germline assignment: CDR1 GTSNPN and CDR2 SVGIG (reference sequence). This CDR3 has 13 residues. Supplemented by reference TRBV30 and TRBJ1-4, the full variable domain reads SQTIHQWPATLVQPVGSPLSLECTVEGTSNPNLYWYRQAAGRGLQLLFYSVGIGQISSEVPQNLSASRPQDRQFILSSKKLLLSDSGFYLCAWSAADNEKLFFGSGTQLSVL.

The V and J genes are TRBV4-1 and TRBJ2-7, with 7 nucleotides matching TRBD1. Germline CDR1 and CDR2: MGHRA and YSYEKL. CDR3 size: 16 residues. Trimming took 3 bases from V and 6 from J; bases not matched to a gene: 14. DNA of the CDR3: TGCGCCAGCAGCCACTCGCCGTCCCGACAGGGCGCCGAGCAGTACTTC. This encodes CASSHSPSRQGAEQYF.

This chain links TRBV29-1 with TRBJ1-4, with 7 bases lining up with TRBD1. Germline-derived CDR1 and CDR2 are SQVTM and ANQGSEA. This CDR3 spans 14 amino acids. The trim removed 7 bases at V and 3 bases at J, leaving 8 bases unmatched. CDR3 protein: CSARQGRANEKLFF. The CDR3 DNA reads TGCAGCGCCCGACAGGGACGGGCTAATGAAAAACTGTTTTTT.

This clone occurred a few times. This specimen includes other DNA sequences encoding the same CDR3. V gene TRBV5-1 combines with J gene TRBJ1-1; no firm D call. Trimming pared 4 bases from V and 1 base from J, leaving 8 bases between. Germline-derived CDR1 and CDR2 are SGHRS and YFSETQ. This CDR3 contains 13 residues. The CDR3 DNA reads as TGCGCCAGCAGCGGTACAGCGAACACTGAAGCTTTCTTT. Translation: CASSGTANTEAFF.

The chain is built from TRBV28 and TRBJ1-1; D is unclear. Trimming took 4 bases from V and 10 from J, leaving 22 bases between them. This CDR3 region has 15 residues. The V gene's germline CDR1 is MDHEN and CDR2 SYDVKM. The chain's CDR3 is CASSSVGVGPTRAFF. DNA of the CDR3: TGTGCCAGCAGTTCCGTCGGTGTAGGGCCCACGAGAGCTTTCTTT. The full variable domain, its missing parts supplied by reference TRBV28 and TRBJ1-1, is DVKVTQSSRYLVKRTGEKVFLECVQDMDHENMFWYRQDPGLGLRLIYFSYDVKMKEKGDIPEGYSVSREKKERFSLILESASTNQTSMYLCASSSVGVGPTRAFFGQGTRLTVV.

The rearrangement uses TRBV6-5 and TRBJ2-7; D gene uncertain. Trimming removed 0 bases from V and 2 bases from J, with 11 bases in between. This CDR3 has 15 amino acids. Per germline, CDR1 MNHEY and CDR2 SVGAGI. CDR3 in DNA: TGTGCCAGCAGTTACTCAGTAGTACCAGCCTACGAGCAGTACTTC. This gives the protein CASSYSVVPAYEQYF.

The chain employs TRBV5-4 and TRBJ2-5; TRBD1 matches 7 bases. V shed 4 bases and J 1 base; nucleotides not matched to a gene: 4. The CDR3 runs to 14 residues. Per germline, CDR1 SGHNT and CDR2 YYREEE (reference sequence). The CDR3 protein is CASSHTGVQETQYF. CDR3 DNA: TGTGCCAGCAGCCACACAGGGGTCCAAGAGACCCAGTACTTC.

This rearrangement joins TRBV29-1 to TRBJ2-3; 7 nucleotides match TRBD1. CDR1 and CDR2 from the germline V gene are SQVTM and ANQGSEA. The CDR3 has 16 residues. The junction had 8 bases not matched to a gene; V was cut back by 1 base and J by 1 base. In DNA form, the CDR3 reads TGCAGCGTTGAAGGGTATGGGCAGGGGGGCACAGATACGCAGTATTTT. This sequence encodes CSVEGYGQGGTDTQYF.

This CDR3 reads CSVPTTQETQYF. The CDR3, as DNA: TGCAGCGTGCCCACTACACAAGAGACCCAGTACTTC. The chain couples TRBV29-1 to TRBJ2-5; D unresolved. Germline values: CDR1 SQVTM, CDR2 ANQGSEA. V lost 6 bases and J lost 2, with 10 bases in between. CDR3 length: 12 residues.

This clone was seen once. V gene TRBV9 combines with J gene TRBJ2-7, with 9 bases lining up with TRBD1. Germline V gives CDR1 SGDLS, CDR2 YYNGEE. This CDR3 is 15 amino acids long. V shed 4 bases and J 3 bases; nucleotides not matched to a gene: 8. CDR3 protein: CASSTEPTGGYEQYF. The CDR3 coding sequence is TGTGCCAGCAGCACCGAACCGACAGGGGGCTACGAGCAGTACTTC.

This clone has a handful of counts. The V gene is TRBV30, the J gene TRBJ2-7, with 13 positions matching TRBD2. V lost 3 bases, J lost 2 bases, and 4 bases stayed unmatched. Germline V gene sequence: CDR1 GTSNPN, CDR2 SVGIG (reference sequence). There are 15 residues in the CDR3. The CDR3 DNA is TGTGCCTGGAGCCCCGGGACTAGCGGGGCCTACGAGCAGTACTTC. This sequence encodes CAWSPGTSGAYEQYF.

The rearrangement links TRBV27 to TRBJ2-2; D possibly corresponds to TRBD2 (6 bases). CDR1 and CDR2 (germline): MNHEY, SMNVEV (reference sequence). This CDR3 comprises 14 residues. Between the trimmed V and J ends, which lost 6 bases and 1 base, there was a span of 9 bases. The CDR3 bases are TGTGCCAGCAGAATGACTAGGAACACCGGGGAGCTGTTTTTT. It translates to CASRMTRNTGELFF.

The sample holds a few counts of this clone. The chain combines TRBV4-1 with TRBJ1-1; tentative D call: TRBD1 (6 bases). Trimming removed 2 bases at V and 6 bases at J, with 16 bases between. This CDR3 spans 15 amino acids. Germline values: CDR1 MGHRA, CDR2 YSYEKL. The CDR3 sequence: CASSQPTGFLAEAFF. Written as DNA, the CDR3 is TGCGCCAGCAGCCAACCCACAGGGTTTTTAGCTGAAGCTTTCTTT.

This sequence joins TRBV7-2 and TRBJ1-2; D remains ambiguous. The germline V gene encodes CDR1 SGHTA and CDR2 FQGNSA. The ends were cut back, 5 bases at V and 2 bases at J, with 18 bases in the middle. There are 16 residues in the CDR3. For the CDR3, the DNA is TGTGCCAGCAGCCCGTCGGGCGGCTGGGCCAACTATGGCTACACCTTC. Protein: CASSPSGGWANYGYTF.

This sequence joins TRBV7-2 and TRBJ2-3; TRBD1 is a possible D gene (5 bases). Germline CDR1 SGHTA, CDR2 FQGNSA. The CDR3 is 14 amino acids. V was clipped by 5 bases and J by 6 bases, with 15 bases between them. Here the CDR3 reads CASSAEDSMDTQYF. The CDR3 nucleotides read TGTGCCAGCAGCGCCGAAGACAGTATGGATACGCAGTATTTT.

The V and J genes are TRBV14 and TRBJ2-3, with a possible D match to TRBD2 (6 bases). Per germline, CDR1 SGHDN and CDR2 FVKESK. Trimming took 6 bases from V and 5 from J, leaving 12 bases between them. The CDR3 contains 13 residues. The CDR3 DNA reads TGTGCCAGCAGATGGACGGGGGAAGATACGCAGTATTTT. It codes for CASRWTGEDTQYF.

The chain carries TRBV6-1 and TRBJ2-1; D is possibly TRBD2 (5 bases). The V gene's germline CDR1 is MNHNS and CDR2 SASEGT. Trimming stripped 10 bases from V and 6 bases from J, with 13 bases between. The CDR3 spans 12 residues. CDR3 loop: CATLSLVNEQFF. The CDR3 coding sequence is TGTGCCACCTTGTCACTAGTCAATGAGCAGTTCTTC.

This chain's CDR3 is CASSPLGLDEARTDTQYF. The CDR3 DNA reads TGTGCCAGCAGTCCCCTTGGCCTGGACGAGGCACGCACAGATACGCAGTATTTT. The chain joins TRBV28 to TRBJ2-3; D call uncertain. The CDR3 covers 18 residues. Trimming left V 5 bases short and J 1 base short, with 22 bases between. The V gene's germline CDR1 is MDHEN and CDR2 SYDVKM. The entire variable domain, with the rest obtained from reference TRBV28 and TRBJ2-3, is as follows: DVKVTQSSRYLVKRTGEKVFLECVQDMDHENMFWYRQDPGLGLRLIYFSYDVKMKEKGDIPEGYSVSREKKERFSLILESASTNQTSMYLCASSPLGLDEARTDTQYFGPGTRLTVL.

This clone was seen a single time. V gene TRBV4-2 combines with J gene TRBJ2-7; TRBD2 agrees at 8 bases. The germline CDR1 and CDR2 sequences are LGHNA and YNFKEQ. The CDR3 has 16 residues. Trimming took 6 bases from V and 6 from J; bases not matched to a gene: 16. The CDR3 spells CASSANAGGWSREQYF. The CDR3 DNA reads TGTGCCAGCAGTGCTAACGCGGGGGGATGGTCTCGCGAGCAGTACTTC.

This CDR3 reads CASTFSQETQYF. The CDR3 DNA is TGTGCCAGCACTTTTAGTCAAGAGACCCAGTACTTC. The V gene is TRBV6-6, the J gene TRBJ2-5, with D hard to call. This CDR3 has 12 residues. Germline lookup yields CDR1 MNHNY and CDR2 SVGAGI (reference sequence). V dropped 7 bases and J dropped 2 bases, with 8 bases sitting between them.

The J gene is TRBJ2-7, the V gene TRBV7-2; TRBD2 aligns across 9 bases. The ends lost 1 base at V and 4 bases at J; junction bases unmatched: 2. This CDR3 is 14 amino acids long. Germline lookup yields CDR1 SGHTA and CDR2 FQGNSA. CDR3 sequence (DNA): TGTGCCAGCAGCTTAGGGGCGGGAGGGTACGAGCAGTACTTC. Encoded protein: CASSLGAGGYEQYF.

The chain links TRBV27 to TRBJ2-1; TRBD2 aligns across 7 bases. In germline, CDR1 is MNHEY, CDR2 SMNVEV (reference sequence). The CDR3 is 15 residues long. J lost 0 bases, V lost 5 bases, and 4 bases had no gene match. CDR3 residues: CASSLGGGSYNEQFF. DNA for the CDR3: TGTGCCAGCAGTCTGGGGGGGGGCTCCTACAATGAGCAGTTCTTC.

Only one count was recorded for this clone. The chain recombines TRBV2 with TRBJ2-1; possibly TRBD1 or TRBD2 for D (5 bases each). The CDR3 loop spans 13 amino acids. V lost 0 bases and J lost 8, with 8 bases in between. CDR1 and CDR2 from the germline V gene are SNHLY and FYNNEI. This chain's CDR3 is CASSEAPGHEQFF. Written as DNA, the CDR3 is TGTGCCAGCAGTGAAGCTCCGGGACATGAGCAGTTCTTC.